Presented here are 29 T cell receptor beta chains from one specimen sequenced in a study of regulatory T cells in long-lasting Graves disease. With iRepertoire HTBI primers and Arm-PCR of CDR3 regions, TCR beta libraries were built. TCRdb used MiXCR to reprocess the multiplex PCR reads, holding one entry per CDR3 protein. Of some 400,000 distinct CDR3 sequences in the sample, 15% were seen once. Described time point: newly diagnosed GD, antithyroid drugs for less than 3 months. PBMC-derived RNA was used for the TCR library. The same specimen was also included in a second study, on T cells in Graves' hyperthyroidism and ophthalmopathy.

Sequencing was performed on peripheral blood mononuclear cells (PBMCs), taken at new diagnosis, from a patient treated with antithyroid drugs. These receptors all stem from a woman aged 30 to 39 with Graves disease.

The chain combines TRBV19 with TRBJ2-1, with D perhaps TRBD1 (6 bases). Per the germline V gene, CDR1 is LNHDA and CDR2 is SQIVND (reference sequence). The CDR3 sequence is 12 residues long. V lost 6 bases and J 9 bases, leaving 12 bases between the germline ends. The CDR3 reads CASSRGGGEQFF. The CDR3 DNA is TGTGCCAGTAGCAGGGGCGGCGGTGAGCAGTTCTTC.

In this sample, this clonotype turned up a few times. The chain recombines TRBV24-1 with TRBJ1-4; 7 bases map to TRBD1. CDR3 length equals 16 residues. The ends lost 3 bases at V and 8 bases at J; junction bases unmatched: 11. Germline CDR1 and CDR2: KGHDR and SFDVKD. The CDR3 reads CATSDPQEGAYEKLFF. In DNA form, the CDR3 reads TGTGCCACCAGTGATCCCCAGGAGGGGGCCTACGAAAAACTGTTTTTT.

This clonotype was found many times. This chain joins TRBV3-1 and TRBJ1-1; 9 bases align to TRBD1. The CDR3 is 17 residues long. The V and J ends lost 0 bases and 1 base, in that order; junction bases with no gene match: 6. Germline V gives CDR1 LGHDT, CDR2 YNNKEL (reference sequence). The CDR3 loop is CASSQETGGVWNTEAFF. The CDR3 DNA is TGTGCCAGCAGCCAAGAGACAGGGGGTGTTTGGAACACTGAAGCTTTCTTT.

The V gene is TRBV18, the J gene TRBJ1-4, with TRBD1 matching over 7 bases. V was pared by 6 bases and J by 7 bases, with 8 bases of the junction left unmatched. This CDR3 contains 14 residues. CDR1 is KGHSH, CDR2 LQKENI, per germline. CDR3 nucleotides: TGTGCCAGCTCTACGGACAGGTCGGCTGAAAAACTGTTTTTT. Translating gives CASSTDRSAEKLFF.

The chain carries TRBV27 and TRBJ2-3; a weak D match, TRBD2 (6 bases). V was clipped by 6 bases and J by 4 bases, with 17 bases between them. This CDR3 comprises 15 residues. Germline values: CDR1 MNHEY, CDR2 SMNVEV (reference sequence). The CDR3 DNA reads as TGTGCCAGCAGGGCCTCGTGGAGGGCCGCAGATACGCAGTATTTT. Translated: CASRASWRAADTQYF.

This clonotype occurred a few times. CDR3 nucleotides: TGTGCCAGCAGCTCCAGCCCGAACAGGGGCCTCGCCGGGGAGCTGTTTTTT. Amino acid sequence: CASSSSPNRGLAGELFF. This chain joins TRBV5-6 and TRBJ2-2; 7 nucleotides align to TRBD1. The CDR3 loop spans 17 amino acids. CDR1 and CDR2 (germline): SGHDT, YYEEEE. V gave up 3 bases and J gave up 6 bases; unmatched junction bases: 14.

Ten or more counts support this clonotype. The chain is built from TRBV18 and TRBJ1-3; maybe TRBD1 (6 bases). The CDR3 is made up of 16 amino acids. Trimming shortened V by 3 bases and J by 0 bases, and 12 bases separated the two germline ends. Germline values: CDR1 KGHSH, CDR2 LQKENI. CDR3 amino acids: CASSPKTGHSGNTIYF. DNA for the CDR3: TGTGCCAGCTCACCTAAGACAGGTCACTCTGGAAACACCATATATTTT.

This clonotype was observed many times. The rearrangement uses TRBV11-2 and TRBJ1-1; 7 bases are a match to TRBD1. The junction had 12 bases not matched to a gene; V was cut back by 4 bases and J by 4 bases. This CDR3 has 16 amino acids. Per germline, CDR1 SGHAT and CDR2 FQNNGV. CDR3 protein: CASSYPRQGGATEAFF. The CDR3 DNA reads as TGTGCCAGCAGCTACCCAAGACAGGGAGGAGCCACTGAAGCTTTCTTT.

This chain joins TRBV4-2 and TRBJ2-3; no definite D call. The CDR3 is 13 amino acids. V lost 0 bases, J lost 6 bases, and 7 bases lay in between. Germline V lookup: CDR1 LGHNA, CDR2 YNFKEQ. CDR3 in DNA: TGTGCCAGCAGCCAAGAGGGTCCGGATACGCAGTATTTT. This sequence encodes CASSQEGPDTQYF.

CDR3 sequence reads: CASSHGTSLELYEQYF. CDR3 nucleotide sequence: TGTGCCAGCAGCCACGGGACTAGCCTCGAACTCTACGAGCAGTACTTC. This chain connects TRBV4-2 to TRBJ2-7; 9 bases map to TRBD2. Germline values: CDR1 LGHNA, CDR2 YNFKEQ. J lost 3 bases, V lost 3 bases, and 9 bases had no gene match. The CDR3 loop spans 16 amino acids.

The table lists this clonotype with many counts. The J gene is TRBJ2-7, the V gene TRBV20-1, with TRBD1 matching over 7 bases. The CDR3 has 14 residues. CDR1 and CDR2 from the germline V gene are DFQATT and SNEGSKA (reference sequence). V lost 0 bases and J lost 3; bases outside the gene matches: 5. The DNA for the CDR3 is TGCAGTGCTAGAGAACCGGGACAGTTCTACGAGCAGTACTTC. The encoded protein is CSAREPGQFYEQYF.

This clonotype was seen repeatedly, ten times or more. The rearrangement uses TRBV15 and TRBJ1-4, with 9 bases aligning to TRBD1. V shed 5 bases, J shed 7 bases, and the junction held 8 bases outside the gene matches. This CDR3 is 15 amino acids long. CDR1 and CDR2 (germline): LNHNV, YYDKDF (reference sequence). For the CDR3, the DNA is TGTGCCACCAGCGGTACAGGGGGCTGGAGTGAAAAACTGTTTTTT. Amino acid sequence: CATSGTGGWSEKLFF.

The gene calls are TRBV12-3 or TRBV12-4 and TRBJ2-1, with TRBD2 matching 7 bases. V shed 8 bases and J 6 bases; nucleotides not matched to a gene: 13. This CDR3 is 15 amino acids long. In DNA form, the CDR3 reads TGTGCCAGCGTAACGGGGGGAGGGCCCGTCAATGAGCAGTTCTTC. This encodes CASVTGGGPVNEQFF.

This clonotype occurred many times. The chain has TRBV30 and TRBJ1-1, with a weak D call TRBD1 (5 bases). The length of the CDR3 is 13 residues. The V end lost 3 bases, the J end lost 5 bases, and 13 bases lay between the germline ends. Germline values: CDR1 GTSNPN, CDR2 SVGIG (reference sequence). In DNA, the CDR3 is TGTGCCTGGAGGGGGCCGGGTCGGACTGAAGCTTTCTTT. It codes for CAWRGPGRTEAFF.

This clonotype was seen repeatedly, ten times or more. The chain uses TRBV24-1 and TRBJ1-5, with D uncertain. Germline values: CDR1 KGHDR, CDR2 SFDVKD. The CDR3 sequence is 12 residues long. V lost 6 bases and J 6 bases, leaving 8 bases between the germline ends. The CDR3 coding sequence is TGTGCCACCAGTAGGGTAGGTCAGCCCCAGCATTTT. Its protein is CATSRVGQPQHF.

J is TRBJ1-5 and V is TRBV15; D gene unclear. The V gene lost 0 bases and the J gene lost 4 bases, with 10 bases spanning the gap. The CDR3 extends over 15 amino acids. Per germline, CDR1 LNHNV and CDR2 YYDKDF (reference sequence). In DNA, the CDR3 is TGTGCCACCAGCAGAGAGGAGGGTAATAATCAGCCCCAGCATTTT. Encoded protein: CATSREEGNNQPQHF.

The genes are TRBV20-1 and TRBJ2-4; D is unresolved. The ends were cut back, 1 base at V and 0 bases at J, with 16 bases in the middle. The germline CDR1 and CDR2 sequences are DFQATT and SNEGSKA (reference sequence). The CDR3 spans 17 residues. The CDR3 DNA sequence: TGCAGTGCTAGAGTCACAGCCCGATTTCTAGCCAAAAACATTCAGTACTTC. It is translated as CSARVTARFLAKNIQYF.

The chain recombines TRBV6-9 with TRBJ2-7; a possible D gene is TRBD1 (6 bases). Germline V gene lookup returns CDR1 MNHGY and CDR2 SVAAGI. Trimming shortened V by 3 bases and J by 2 bases, and 11 bases separated the two germline ends. This CDR3 spans 14 amino acids. The DNA for the CDR3 is TGTGCCAGCAGTTACCAGGGGCCCCCCTACGAGCAGTACTTC. Protein: CASSYQGPPYEQYF.

A note on this clonotype: The germline gene is not matched at one end of the junction; a read error may be the cause. The chain recombines TRBV7-3 with TRBJ2-1; D is ambiguous. The germline V gene has CDR1 SGHTA and CDR2 FQGTGA. The CDR3 consists of 15 residues. The CDR3 coding sequence is TGTGCCAGCAGCACCACCGGAAACCTGTACAGTGAGCAGTTCTTC. Amino acids: CASSTTGNLYSEQFF.

This clonotype was recorded many times. The chain uses TRBV12-5 and TRBJ2-1; D uncertain. The V and J ends lost 5 bases and 9 bases respectively, with 14 bases between them. The CDR3 runs 13 residues. Germline CDR1 LGHNT, CDR2 FRNRAP. Here the CDR3 reads CASGPPPHGEQFF. The CDR3 region has the DNA TGTGCTAGTGGTCCCCCCCCCCACGGTGAGCAGTTCTTC.

Ten or more counts support this clonotype. The gene calls are TRBV27 and TRBJ2-7; D gene ambiguous. V gave up 8 bases and J gave up 3 bases, with 8 bases separating them. Germline CDR1 reads MNHEY; CDR2 reads SMNVEV (reference sequence). The CDR3 totals 11 residues. The CDR3 DNA sequence: TGTGCCAGCGGAATCGGCTACGAGCAGTACTTC. Its protein is CASGIGYEQYF.

This sequence joins TRBV7-3 and TRBJ2-2; D might be TRBD1 or TRBD2, each matching 5 bases. V lost 4 bases, J lost 1 base, and 16 bases lay in between. The germline CDR1 and CDR2 sequences are SGHTA and FQGTGA. This CDR3 is built from 17 residues. The DNA for the CDR3 is TGTGCCAGCAGCTCAAAACCCGGGACCTTGAACACCGGGGAGCTGTTTTTT. Protein product: CASSSKPGTLNTGELFF.

The J gene is TRBJ2-6, the V gene TRBV6-5; D call uncertain. CDR1 and CDR2 from the germline V gene are MNHEY and SVGAGI. V dropped 4 bases and J dropped 3 bases, with 4 bases sitting between them. The CDR3 sequence is 13 residues long. CDR3 in amino acids: CASSSVGANVLTF. Written as DNA, the CDR3 is TGTGCCAGCAGTTCGGTTGGGGCCAACGTCCTGACTTTC.

To note about this clonotype: A far more abundant clone sits one base away, making this likely a read error. The final CDR3 position lacks the conserved phenylalanine or tryptophan, pointing to a likely read error. This rearrangement joins TRBV11-1 to TRBJ2-5, with TRBD2 matching 15 bases. The assigned J gene may be wrong: the sequence end matches TRBJ2-1 better. The V gene's germline CDR1 is SGHAT and CDR2 FQDESV (reference sequence). CDR3 length: 18 residues. Here the CDR3 DNA reads TGTGCCAGCAGCTTAAGGGGACTAGCGGGAGGCTCCTACAATGAGCAGTTCCTC. Translated: CASSLRGLAGGSYNEQFL.

The CDR3 region is CASSRQGGTFF. The CDR3, as DNA: TGTGCCAGCAGTCGCCAGGGAGGAACTTTCTTT. The J gene is TRBJ1-1, the V gene TRBV2; possibly TRBD1 for D (5 bases). With 5 bases removed from V and 12 bases from J, the gap between germline ends came to 13 bases. The germline gives CDR1 SNHLY, CDR2 FYNNEI. The CDR3 totals 11 residues.

This clonotype was seen many times. This chain uses TRBV5-1 with TRBJ2-2; 8 positions match TRBD2. There are 16 residues in the CDR3. The germline V gene encodes CDR1 SGHRS and CDR2 YFSETQ. The V segment lost 4 bases and the J segment 7 bases; nucleotides outside the gene matches: 12. The CDR3 nucleotides are TGCGCCAGCAGCAAATCCGGGACTAGAGGGATCGGGGAGCTGTTTTTT. This translates into CASSKSGTRGIGELFF.

This clonotype has a count of ten or more. The chain employs TRBV20-1 and TRBJ2-1; 12 nucleotides match TRBD2. Germline V CDR1 and CDR2: DFQATT, SNEGSKA (reference sequence). Trimming removed 6 bases from V and 9 bases from J; junction bases left unmatched: 9. The CDR3 is 14 residues long. CDR3 residues: CSAKLAGGLGEQFF. The CDR3 nucleotides read TGCAGTGCCAAACTAGCGGGAGGTCTCGGTGAGCAGTTCTTC.

The chain links TRBV12-3 or TRBV12-4 to TRBJ2-2; 9 bases are shared with TRBD2. The CDR3 has 18 residues. V lost 5 bases to trimming and J lost 1 base; unmatched junction nucleotides: 11. The CDR3 protein is CASSPPAGLAGNTGELFF. The CDR3 DNA reads as TGTGCCAGCAGTCCACCCGCGGGACTAGCAGGGAACACCGGGGAGCTGTTTTTT.

Note on this clonotype: A much bigger clone sits one base away, suggesting this may be a read error. The J gene is TRBJ2-1, the V gene TRBV12-3 or TRBV12-4, with TRBD2 identical over 10 bases. The CDR3 covers 14 residues. Trimming cost V 5 bases and J 4 bases; bases outside gene matches: 2. The CDR3: CASSRLAGYNEQFF. Written as DNA, the CDR3 is TGTGCCAGCAGTCGACTAGCGGGTTACAATGAGCAGTTCTTC.